This TCR beta chain was found in a study of early T cells in non-severe SARS-CoV-2 infection. Germline CDR1 is SGHVS and CDR2 is FNYEAQ. The CDR3 loop spans 12 amino acids. Trimming left V 1 base short and J 6 bases short, with 3 bases between. TCRdb independently ran MiXCR on the 5' RACE reads; one entry per CDR3 protein. The data contain 85,000 to 100,000 distinct CDR3 sequences, about 15% of them seen just once; the ten biggest clones take up approximately 5.1%. The TCR comes from an adult who was a healthcare worker with PCR-confirmed SARS-CoV-2 infection or an uninfected control (not recorded which). The V call is TRBV7-6, the J call TRBJ2-2; no reliable D call. The sequencing here drew on whole blood, taken at baseline. In nucleotides, the CDR3 is TGTGCCAGCAGCTTAGTTCCCGGGGAGCTGTTTTTT. Translating gives CASSLVPGELFF.